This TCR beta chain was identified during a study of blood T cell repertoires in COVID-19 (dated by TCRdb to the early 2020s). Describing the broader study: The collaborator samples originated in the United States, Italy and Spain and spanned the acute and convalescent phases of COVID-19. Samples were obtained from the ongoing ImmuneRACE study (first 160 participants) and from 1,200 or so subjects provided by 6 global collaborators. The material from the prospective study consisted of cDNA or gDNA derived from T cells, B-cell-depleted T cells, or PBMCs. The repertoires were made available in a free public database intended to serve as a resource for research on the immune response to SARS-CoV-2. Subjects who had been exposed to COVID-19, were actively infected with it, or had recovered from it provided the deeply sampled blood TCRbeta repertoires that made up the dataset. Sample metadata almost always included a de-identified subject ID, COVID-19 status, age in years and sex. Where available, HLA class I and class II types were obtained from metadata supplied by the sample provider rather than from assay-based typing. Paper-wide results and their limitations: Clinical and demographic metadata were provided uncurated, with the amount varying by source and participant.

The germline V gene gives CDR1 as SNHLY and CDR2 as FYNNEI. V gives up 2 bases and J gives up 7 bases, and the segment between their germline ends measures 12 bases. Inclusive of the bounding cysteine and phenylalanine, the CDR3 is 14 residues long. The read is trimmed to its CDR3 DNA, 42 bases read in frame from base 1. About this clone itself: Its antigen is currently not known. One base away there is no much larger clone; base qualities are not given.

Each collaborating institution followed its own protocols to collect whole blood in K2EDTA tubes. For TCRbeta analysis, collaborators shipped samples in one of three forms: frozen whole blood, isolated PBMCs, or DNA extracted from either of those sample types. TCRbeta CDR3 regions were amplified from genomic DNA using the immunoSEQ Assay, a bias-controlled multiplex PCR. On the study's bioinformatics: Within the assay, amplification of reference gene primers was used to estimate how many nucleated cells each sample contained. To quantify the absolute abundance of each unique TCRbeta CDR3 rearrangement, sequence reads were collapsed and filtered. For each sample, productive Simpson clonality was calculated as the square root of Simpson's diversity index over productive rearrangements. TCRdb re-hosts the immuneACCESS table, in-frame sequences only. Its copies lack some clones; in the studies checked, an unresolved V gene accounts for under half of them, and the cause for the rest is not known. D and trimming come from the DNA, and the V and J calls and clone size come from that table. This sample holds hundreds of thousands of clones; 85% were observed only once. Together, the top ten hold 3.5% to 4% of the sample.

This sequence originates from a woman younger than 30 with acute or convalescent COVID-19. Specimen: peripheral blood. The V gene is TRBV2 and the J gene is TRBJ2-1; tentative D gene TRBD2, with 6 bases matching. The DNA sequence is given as TGTGCCAGCAGTGAAACCCTAGCGTCAAATGAGCAGTTCTTC. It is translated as CASSETLASNEQFF.